This entry describes one TCR beta chain. Its antigen is as yet unknown. This specimen comes from a study of vaccination effects on CD4 cells after COVID-19. Looking at the study overall: Everyone in the study got two shots of either the BNT162b2 or mRNA-1273 vaccine. Samples from a couple of convalescent patients were given 16 days and one week before vaccination.

Antigen-specific CD4+ T cells expanded by the ViraFEST assay with viral peptide pools were then sequenced. The culture ran for 10 days, and then CD4+ T cells were isolated. PCR confirmed that the person was infected with SARS-CoV-2 between March and December 2020. Cells in the negative control culture received an HIV-1 Nef peptide pool. A half-volume exchange with IL-2 medium occurred on days 3 and 7. Using immunoSEQ multiplex PCR, the repertoire was profiled, and TCRdb retains in-frame clones only, with some absent. Of approximately 70,000 clones detected, roughly 73% appear once; the ten largest clones hold less than 6.5%. The length of the CDR3 is 14 residues. V shed 2 bases and J shed 4 bases, with 12 bases lying between them. The germline V gene encodes CDR1 SGHNT and CDR2 YYREEE (reference sequence).

This specimen consisted of CD4+ T cells from PBMCs cultured with HIV peptides, obtained before COVID-19 vaccination. Regarding subset: HIV-1 Nef peptide pool negative control/reference culture. This chain uses TRBV5-4 with TRBJ1-2; tentatively, D is TRBD1 (5 bases). The receptor was derived from a human donor who had a prior SARS-CoV-2 infection. This CDR3 reads CASSFRGGAYGYTF. The CDR3 DNA follows: TGTGCCAGCAGCTTCCGGGGGGGTGCCTATGGCTACACCTTC.